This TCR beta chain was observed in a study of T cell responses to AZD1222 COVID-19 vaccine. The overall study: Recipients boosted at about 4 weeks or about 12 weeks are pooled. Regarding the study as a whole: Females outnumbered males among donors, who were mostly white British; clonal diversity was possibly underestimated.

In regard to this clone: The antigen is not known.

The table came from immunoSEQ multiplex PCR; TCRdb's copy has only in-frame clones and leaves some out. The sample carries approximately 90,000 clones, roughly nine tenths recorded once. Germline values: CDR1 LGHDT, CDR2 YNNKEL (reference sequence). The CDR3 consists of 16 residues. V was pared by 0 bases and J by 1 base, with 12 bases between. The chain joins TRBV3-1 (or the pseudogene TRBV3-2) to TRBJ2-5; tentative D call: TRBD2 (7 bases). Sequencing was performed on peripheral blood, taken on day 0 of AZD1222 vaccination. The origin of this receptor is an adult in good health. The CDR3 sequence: CASSQEGGGTQETQYF. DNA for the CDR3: TGTGCCAGCAGCCAAGAAGGGGGGGGAACCCAAGAGACCCAGTACTTC.